This T cell receptor beta chain was identified during a study of blood T cell repertoires in COVID-19. Background on the study: Sources were T cells, B-cell-depleted T cells, or PBMCs; the material itself was cDNA or gDNA.

CDR3 length: 14 amino acids. Germline V gene data show CDR1 as SGHTA and CDR2 as FQGTGA. J was trimmed by 5 bases and V by 3 bases; bases with no gene match: 6. How the authors handled the data: Cell counts per sample came from amplifying reference gene primers. Data came from immunoSEQ multiplex PCR; TCRdb stores just in-frame clones and leaves some out. That table is the source of V, J and clone size, and D and trimming were worked out from the DNA. The data show roughly 120,000 clones, with 83% seen just once and roughly 18% held by the top ten. The chain is built from TRBV7-3 and TRBJ2-5; 7 bases map to TRBD2. The sequence derives from a woman aged 55-75 years with acute or convalescent COVID-19. The sample comprised peripheral blood. The CDR3 nucleotides are TGTGCCAGCAGCTTTGGCGCGGGAGTTGAGACCCAGTACTTC. Protein: CASSFGAGVETQYF. The complete variable domain, with remaining parts taken from reference TRBV7-3 and TRBJ2-5, reads GAGVSQTPSNKVTEKGKYVELRCDPISGHTALYWYRQSLGQGPEFLIYFQGTGAADDSGLPNDRFFAVRPEGSVSTLKIQRTERGDSAVYLCASSFGAGVETQYFGPGTRLLVL.